This T cell receptor beta chain was captured by sequencing in a study of identical twins. Study-level findings and limits: An excess of low generation probability was shown by twin-shared out-of-frame alpha sequences.

The donors were all healthy and Caucasian. A universal primer site was incorporated via template switching, and the cDNA contained unique molecular identifiers. TCRdb fed the 5' RACE reads into MiXCR, producing one record per CDR3 protein. The data hold about 240,000 distinct CDR3 sequences, with roughly 10% observed a single time. Per the germline V gene, CDR1 is SQVTM and CDR2 is ANQGSEA. This CDR3 has 14 amino acids. Trimming at V came to 3 bases and at J to 5 bases, leaving 8 bases not matched to a gene. This clonotype was seen a handful of times. Its antigen is not known. V and J are TRBV29-1 and TRBJ2-7, with TRBD1 identical over 9 bases. This receptor was obtained from a man aged 45 to 65 in good health. Sequenced: memory T cells sorted from blood. This chain's CDR3 is CSVEFLDRGDEQYF. CDR3 DNA sequence: TGCAGCGTTGAGTTTTTGGACAGGGGAGACGAGCAGTACTTC.